Included here is one T cell receptor (beta chain) sequence, with context. These data come from a study of shared clonotypes between healthy human individuals. Study background: There were three CD4 naive, three CD4 memory, two CD8 naive and one CD8 memory plates per donor.

Sequencing was performed with immunoSEQ multiplex PCR; in TCRdb, only in-frame clones are kept and a portion is missing. Found here are a few hundred thousand clones, 80% to 90% of them singletons; the top ten hold 15% to 20%. The CDR3 contains 15 residues. In germline, CDR1 is WSHSY, CDR2 SAAADI. V lost 0 bases and J lost 0, with 6 bases in between. This chain uses TRBV10-2 with TRBJ1-3; D is unresolved. Sequencing input: memory CD8+ T cells sorted from blood. Noted subset: CD45RO+ cells pooled with CCR7-negative TemRA cells. This TCR derives from a man between 18 and 35 years old in good health. The CDR3 spells CASSESAASGNTIYF. The CDR3, as DNA: TGCGCCAGCAGTGAGTCGGCAGCCTCTGGAAACACCATATATTTT.